One sample yielded the 13 T cell receptor beta chains listed below, sequenced in a study of CD8 T cells in ankylosing spondylitis. MiXCR, applied by TCRdb to the 5' RACE reads, yields one record per CDR3 protein. The sample holds some 840,000 distinct CDR3 sequences, about 11% seen once. Study-wide results and caveats: In ankylosing spondylitis blood, a motif of seven or eight highly homologous TCR beta variants appeared characteristic.

For these TCRs, the target antigens are not known. Sequencing used blood, either unsorted or a sorted T cell fraction (not recorded which). These receptors originate from a male donor with ankylosing spondylitis.

The CDR3 sequence is CASSTRWAETQYF. CDR3 nucleotide sequence: TGTGCCAGCAGCACCCGGTGGGCGGAGACCCAGTACTTC. This sequence joins TRBV7-2 and TRBJ2-5; D unclear. Germline CDR1 and CDR2: SGHTA and FQGNSA. The CDR3 spans 13 residues. V lost 5 bases and J 5 bases, leaving 12 bases between the germline ends.

The table lists this clonotype with a few counts. The rearrangement uses TRBV20-1 and TRBJ2-7; tentatively, D is TRBD1 or TRBD2 (5 bases each). Germline V gene lookup returns CDR1 DFQATT and CDR2 SNEGSKA (reference sequence). Trimming took off 5 bases at V and 3 bases at J, with 17 bases between the two ends. CDR3 length equals 14 residues. The CDR3 nucleotides read TGCAGTGCTCGAACTGGGACGCATTACTACGAGCAGTACTTC. It encodes CSARTGTHYYEQYF.

This rearrangement joins TRBV4-3 to TRBJ2-1; D not certain. This CDR3 is 13 amino acids long. With 5 bases removed from V and 3 bases from J, the gap between germline ends came to 8 bases. The germline V gene encodes CDR1 LGHNA and CDR2 YSLEER. This CDR3 is CASSTTVYNEQFF. For the CDR3, the DNA is TGCGCCAGCAGCACGACCGTCTACAATGAGCAGTTCTTC.

The rearrangement links TRBV15 to TRBJ2-5; D uncertain. The V end was cut by 0 bases, the J end by 7 bases, with 12 bases between. This CDR3 comprises 14 residues. Germline V lookup: CDR1 LNHNV, CDR2 YYDKDF (reference sequence). DNA for the CDR3: TGTGCCACCAGCAGAGATAGTCTTATGGGGACCCAGTACTTC. Translation: CATSRDSLMGTQYF. Full variable domain (outside the CDR3, taken from reference TRBV15 and TRBJ2-5): DAMVIQNPRYQVTQFGKPVTLSCSQTLNHNVMYWYQQKSSQAPKLLFHYYDKDFNNEADTPDNFQSRRPNTSFCFLDIRSPGLGDTAMYLCATSRDSLMGTQYFGPGTRLLVL.

The genes are TRBV24-1 and TRBJ2-1; D perhaps matches TRBD1 (6 bases). V was trimmed by 6 bases and J by 9 bases, leaving 14 bases between them. Germline V gene lookup returns CDR1 KGHDR and CDR2 SFDVKD. This CDR3 contains 13 residues. The CDR3 reads CATSLTGSAEQFF. The CDR3, as DNA: TGTGCCACCAGTCTGACAGGTTCGGCTGAGCAGTTCTTC.

This clonotype was seen a few times. J is TRBJ2-7 and V is TRBV20-1; D is undetermined. This CDR3 contains 11 residues. Deletions cut 3 bases from V and 3 bases from J, with 6 bases between. The germline gives CDR1 DFQATT, CDR2 SNEGSKA (reference sequence). CDR3 loop: CSARGFYEQYF. The CDR3 nucleotides read TGCAGTGCTAGGGGTTTCTACGAGCAGTACTTC.

The chain combines TRBV4-2 with TRBJ2-4; 13 bases map to TRBD2. V dropped 1 base and J dropped 7; count of bases not matched to a gene: 13. CDR3 length equals 19 residues. Per the germline V gene, CDR1 is LGHNA and CDR2 is YNFKEQ. The CDR3 sequence is CASSQVLAGGPGPVNIQYF. DNA for the CDR3: TGTGCCAGCAGCCAAGTACTAGCGGGGGGGCCAGGCCCGGTGAACATTCAGTACTTC.

Many counts were recorded for this clonotype. The gene calls are TRBV12-3 or TRBV12-4 and TRBJ2-3; possibly TRBD2 for D (6 bases). V was cut by 5 bases and J by 2 bases, with 17 bases left in between. The CDR3 has 16 residues. CDR3 region: CASSPWGRPNTDTQYF. CDR3 nucleotide sequence: TGTGCCAGCAGTCCCTGGGGGAGGCCCAACACAGATACGCAGTATTTT.

This clonotype was counted between two and nine times. The chain recombines TRBV6-1 with TRBJ2-6, with D perhaps matching TRBD1 or TRBD2 (5 bases each). CDR1 and CDR2 (germline): MNHNS, SASEGT. Trimming pared 6 bases from V and 2 bases from J, leaving 11 bases between. CDR3 length equals 15 residues. The CDR3 region is CASRIRGPGANVLTF. The DNA for the CDR3 is TGTGCCAGCAGAATTCGGGGACCTGGGGCCAACGTCCTGACTTTC.

A few counts support this clonotype. The chain uses TRBV6-1 and TRBJ1-3, with no clear D. Germline CDR1 is MNHNS and CDR2 is SASEGT. The CDR3 is 10 amino acids. V lost 1 base and J 11 bases, leaving 3 bases between the germline ends. CDR3 in amino acids: CASSEGAIYF. The CDR3 DNA follows: TGTGCCAGCAGTGAAGGCGCCATATATTTT.

The chain couples TRBV3-1 to TRBJ2-1, with D uncertain. The ends were cut back, 5 bases at V and 10 bases at J, with 15 bases in the middle. In germline, CDR1 is LGHDT, CDR2 YNNKEL (reference sequence). CDR3 length equals 13 residues. Here the CDR3 DNA reads TGTGCCAGCAGCTACCTGGACGTCAGGGAGCAGTTCTTC. It yields the protein CASSYLDVREQFF.

V gene TRBV20-1 combines with J gene TRBJ2-5; the match to TRBD1 covers 7 bases. The ends lost 6 bases at V and 5 bases at J; junction bases unmatched: 18. This CDR3 has 16 residues. Germline CDR1 reads DFQATT; CDR2 reads SNEGSKA (reference sequence). The CDR3 region has the DNA TGCAGTGCCCAGGGAGAAGGGGGCGCGAATCTGGAGACCCAGTACTTC. Translated: CSAQGEGGANLETQYF.

The chain has TRBV24-1 and TRBJ2-1, with 7 bases that match TRBD2. CDR3 length equals 15 residues. The germline CDR1 and CDR2 sequences are KGHDR and SFDVKD. V was pared by 2 bases and J by 9 bases, with 9 bases of the junction left unmatched. CDR3 region: CATSDSYAGASEQFF. The CDR3 DNA is TGTGCCACCAGTGATTCTTACGCGGGAGCCAGTGAGCAGTTCTTC.